The TCR beta chain described here comes from a study of identifying expanded T cells in peripheral blood. General study results and limits: Over two and four weeks, about 15 and 19 clones changed, versus roughly 1.1 between replicates. Variance in clone template counts between approximately 2-week samples significantly increased with total template count across all healthy donors.

Profiling relied on immunoSEQ multiplex PCR, and the TCRdb table lists in-frame clones only, not all of them. The profile covers about 90,000 clones, with over 75% appearing a single time and approximately 5.4% taken by the ten largest. This clone has just a few counts. Its matching antigen is unknown. Healthy donors had no documented immune events, such as infections, while sampled. Specimen: blood. This receptor was obtained from a person aged 18 to 70 in good health.

CDR3 loop: CASSYRGHYGYTF. The CDR3 DNA reads TGTGCCAGCAGTTACCGGGGGCACTATGGCTACACCTTC. This sequence joins TRBV6-5 and TRBJ1-2; TRBD1 is a possible D gene (6 bases). Per germline, CDR1 MNHEY and CDR2 SVGAGI. V lost 2 bases and J lost 3, with 7 bases in between. This CDR3 contains 13 residues.